A selection of T cell receptor beta chains follows, all from one sample in a study of blood T cell repertoires in COVID-19. Clones were read by immunoSEQ multiplex PCR, and TCRdb kept only the in-frame ones, dropping some. Seen here are under 500,000 clones, 87% observed once, and the top ten hold approximately 2%. Specimen: PBMCs or T cells enriched from blood (not recorded which). The receptors were sampled from a woman aged 18 to 35 with acute COVID-19. Each CDR3 is given with its conserved first and last residue. The order of the fields is clone size, V gene, D gene, J gene, CDR3 DNA, CDR3 protein. The D gene is left open where the match is weak. The size field is filled for only some rows; it gives once, few, many or a size class.

-	TRBV19	TRBD1	TRBJ1-2	TGTGCCAGTAGTTTGGGGACAGCAGCTGGGCCGCCCTTCTTC	CASSLGTAAGPPFF
-	TRBV5-1	TRBD2	TRBJ2-2	TGCGCCAGCAGCTTGGCCCCTAGCGGGAGTGCGGCCGGGGAGCTGTTTTTT	CASSLAPSGSAAGELFF
few	TRBV6-5	-	TRBJ2-2	TGTGCCAGCAGTTACTCTCCGGGAGTGGGAACCGGGGAGCTGTTTTTT	CASSYSPGVGTGELFF
-	TRBV27	-	TRBJ2-7	TGTGCCAGCAGCTTTCTCGGGACAAGTATCGACGAGCAGTACTTC	CASSFLGTSIDEQYF
-	TRBV5-1	-	TRBJ1-2	TGCGCCAGCAGCTCCAGGACGGGAGCTAACTATGGCTACACCTTC	CASSSRTGANYGYTF
-	TRBV21-1	-	TRBJ2-3	TGTGCCAGCAGCAAAGTCGGCAACAGGGGGCGCACAGATACGCAGTATTTT	CASSKVGNRGRTDTQYF
-	TRBV21-1	-	TRBJ2-2	TGTGCCAGCAGCAAAGTGTCAGGGTGCACCGGGGAGCTGTTTTTT	CASSKVSGCTGELFF
-	TRBV9	-	TRBJ1-5	TGTGCCAGCAGCGTAGATGCGATGGGCAATCAGCCCCAGCATTTT	CASSVDAMGNQPQHF
-	TRBV24-1	TRBD1	TRBJ2-7	TGTGCCACCAGTGATTTTGACAGGGAACAGTACTTC	CATSDFDREQYF
once	TRBV6-5	-	TRBJ1-2	TGTGCCACCATGTACACCGCTAACTATGGCTACACCTTC	CATMYTANYGYTF
-	TRBV14	-	TRBJ2-1	TGTGCCAGCAGCCAACGTCGGGACAACTACAATGAGCAGTTCTTC	CASSQRRDNYNEQFF
few	TRBV10-3	TRBD1	TRBJ2-7	TGTGCCATCAGTGAGTCGAGGACAGGGATTAGATACGAGCAGTACTTC	CAISESRTGIRYEQYF
-	TRBV20-1	-	TRBJ2-3	TGCAGTGCTAGTTTCGTCACAGTAGATACGCAGTATTTT	CSASFVTVDTQYF
-	TRBV24-1	TRBD1	TRBJ1-5	TGTGCCACCAGTGATTATTCGAGACAGGGAATGATACTTAGCAATCAGCCCCAGCATTTT	CATSDYSRQGMILSNQPQHF
-	TRBV5-1	-	TRBJ2-3	TGCGCCAGCAGACTAGGAACAGATACGCAGTATTTT	CASRLGTDTQYF
once	TRBV18	-	TRBJ1-2	TGTGCCAGCTCACCACGTCCGGCAGAGACTCTCTATGGCTACACCTTC	CASSPRPAETLYGYTF
-	TRBV7-2	TRBD2	TRBJ2-3	TGTGCCAGCAGCCCCGTAGCGGGAGGGGGCACAGATACGCAGTATTTT	CASSPVAGGGTDTQYF
-	TRBV30	-	TRBJ1-5	TGTGCCTGGAGCCCTCAGGGCGATCAGCCCCAGCATTTT	CAWSPQGDQPQHF
-	TRBV6-6	TRBD1	TRBJ1-5	TGTGCCAGCAGTAACCGACAGGGGAGCAATCAGCCCCAGCATTTT	CASSNRQGSNQPQHF
once	TRBV6-2/TRBV6-3	-	TRBJ1-1	TGTGCCAGCAGCCAGCCCTGGTTCGATGCTGAAGCTTTCTTT	CASSQPWFDAEAFF
-	TRBV7-6	-	TRBJ1-1	TGTGCCAGCAGCGTCAGGGCCAGGGACACTGAAGCTTTCTTT	CASSVRARDTEAFF
-	TRBV11-2	-	TRBJ1-4	TGTGCCAGCAGCCAAACCGCACATAGGGGGAATGAAAAACTGTTTTTT	CASSQTAHRGNEKLFF
-	TRBV10-1	TRBD2	TRBJ2-1	TGCGCCAGCAGTGATAGCGGGGGGGCCTCTGATGAGCAGTTCTTC	CASSDSGGASDEQFF
once	TRBV7-2	TRBD2	TRBJ2-5	TGTGCCAGCATCCTGGTGGACGGGGGGGAGACCCAGTACTTC	CASILVDGGETQYF
-	TRBV6-4	TRBD1	TRBJ1-2	TGTGCCAGCAGTGATGGGCAGGGGGCGCGTGGCTACACCTTC	CASSDGQGARGYTF
-	TRBV24-1	-	TRBJ1-6	TGTGCCACCCACTCGGCGGAAGCCTCCTATAATTCACCCCTCCACTTT	CATHSAEASYNSPLHF
-	TRBV11-2	TRBD2	TRBJ2-3	TGTGCCAGCAGCTCCCCGACTAGCGGGTTTAACACAGATACGCAGTATTTT	CASSSPTSGFNTDTQYF
-	TRBV18	-	TRBJ2-5	TGTGCCAGCTCACCACGCGACCCAACAGGGACCCAGTACTTC	CASSPRDPTGTQYF
-	TRBV4-1	TRBD2	TRBJ2-7	TGCGCCAGCAGCCAAGATGATGGCGGGAGCTCCTACGAGCAGTACTTC	CASSQDDGGSSYEQYF
-	TRBV7-2	TRBD1	TRBJ1-4	TGTGCCAGCAGCTTAGCCACAGGGGTTTCTGAAAAACTGTTTTTT	CASSLATGVSEKLFF
-	TRBV7-8	TRBD1	TRBJ1-5	TGTGCCAGCAGCCCCGAGGACAGGGGCAATCAGCCCCAGCATTTT	CASSPEDRGNQPQHF
-	TRBV5-6	-	TRBJ2-7	TGTGCCAGCAGCTCTCAAGAGGGTTCCTACGAGCAGTACTTC	CASSSQEGSYEQYF
-	TRBV20-1	-	TRBJ2-1	TGCAGTGCTCTGGGGACATCTGAGCAGTTCTTC	CSALGTSEQFF
once	TRBV28	-	TRBJ2-5	TGTGCCAGCTCTGTTAGCCTTCTGGAGACCCAGTACTTC	CASSVSLLETQYF
-	TRBV28	TRBD2	TRBJ2-1	TGTGCCAGCAGTGAACTAGCGGGAGGTAATGAGCAGTTCTTC	CASSELAGGNEQFF
-	TRBV11-2	-	TRBJ1-1	TGTGCCAGCAGCCCAGGGGTGAACACTGAAGCTTTCTTT	CASSPGVNTEAFF
-	TRBV11-2	-	TRBJ2-7	TGTGCCAGCACCATCACCGAGGTTACCTACGAGCAGTACTTC	CASTITEVTYEQYF
-	TRBV5-4	-	TRBJ2-7	TGTGCCAGCAGCTTGGGGGAGACACTTTCCTACGAGCAGTACTTC	CASSLGETLSYEQYF
few	TRBV5-6	-	TRBJ2-7	TGTGCCAGCAGCTTGACAGCCTCCTACGAGCAGTACTTC	CASSLTASYEQYF
once	TRBV4-1	-	TRBJ2-1	TGCGCCAGCAGCCAACGAGGGGAGCAGTTCTTC	CASSQRGEQFF
-	TRBV5-8	-	TRBJ1-5	TGTGCCAGCAGCTTGGATGTAGGGGAAAGCAATCAGCCCCAGCATTTT	CASSLDVGESNQPQHF
-	TRBV7-2	-	TRBJ1-5	TGTGCCAGCAGCTTACGAAGGGGCGATCAGCCCCAGCATTTT	CASSLRRGDQPQHF
-	TRBV7-9	-	TRBJ1-4	TGTGCCAGCAGCAGGACAGCAACTAATGAAAAACTGTTTTTT	CASSRTATNEKLFF
-	TRBV7-2	-	TRBJ1-6	TGTGCCAGCAGCTTGAGAGGGCAGGACGTTGTGTCACCCCTCCACTTT	CASSLRGQDVVSPLHF
-	TRBV7-9	TRBD1	TRBJ2-3	TGTGCCAGCAGCTACCGGGGGACAGGGGGCGCGACAGATACGCAGTATTTT	CASSYRGTGGATDTQYF
-	TRBV2	-	TRBJ1-2	TGTGCCCTTGGAGAGATTTATGGCTACACCTTC	CALGEIYGYTF
-	TRBV21-1	-	TRBJ1-3	TGTGCCAGCAGCAAGGGACAGGGGGGGAGAAACACCATATATTTT	CASSKGQGGRNTIYF
few	TRBV6-2/TRBV6-3	TRBD1	TRBJ1-1	TGTGCCAGCAGTCCGGGACAGGGTACTGAAGCTTTCTTT	CASSPGQGTEAFF
-	TRBV11-3	TRBD1	TRBJ2-1	TGTGCCAGCAGCTCGGGGACAGGGGTTTTCAATGAGCAGTTCTTC	CASSSGTGVFNEQFF
-	TRBV7-8	-	TRBJ2-5	TGTGCCAGCAGCCCCGACAGGCAAGAGACCCAGTACTTC	CASSPDRQETQYF
-	TRBV29-1	-	TRBJ2-6	TGCAGCGCGATAGACTCTGGGGCCAACGTCCTGACTTTC	CSAIDSGANVLTF
-	TRBV3-1/TRBV3-2	-	TRBJ2-5	TGTGCCAGCAGCCCTGACGCTAGAGAGACCCAGTACTTC	CASSPDARETQYF